These 13 T cell receptor beta chains share one sample of origin, sequenced in a study of T cells in women clearing cervical HPV infection. Using immunoSEQ multiplex PCR, the repertoire was profiled, and TCRdb retains in-frame clones only, with some absent. The sample holds about 46,000 clones. The sequencing sample was made of blood buffy coat. These receptors all come from a woman aged 18 to 69 with a cervical HPV16 infection that either progressed to CIN3+ or cleared (not recorded which).

With respect to this clone: The read falls 3 residues short of the CDR3 end, and the missing part is taken from the germline J gene. The rearrangement links TRBV30 to TRBJ1-1; D might be TRBD1 (6 bases). Germline loops: CDR1 GTSNPN, CDR2 SVGIG (reference sequence). This CDR3 contains 14 residues. The ends were cut back, 4 bases at V and 1 base at J, with 13 bases in the middle. This chain's CDR3 is CAWTLGGPNTEAFF. The DNA read from the CDR3 is TGTGCCTGGACTTTAGGGGGACCGAACACTGAA.

The sequenced CDR3 bases are TGTGCCAGTAGTATGTTCCCCCGGGACTCACCCTATGGC. Its protein is CASSMFPRDSPYG. The entire CDR3 protein reads CASSMFPRDSPYGYTF. The chain joins TRBV19 to TRBJ1-2; D is possibly TRBD1 (5 bases). The sequence runs out 3 residues before the end of the CDR3; the remainder is reconstructed from the germline J gene. Germline V gene sequence: CDR1 LNHDA, CDR2 SQIVND (reference sequence). V was trimmed by 3 bases and J by 4 bases, leaving 18 bases between them. The CDR3 totals 16 residues.

Concerning this clone itself: With the read ending 3 residues before the CDR3 end, the germline J gene is used to fill in that end. This chain uses TRBV29-1 with TRBJ2-7; D remains ambiguous. This CDR3 has 11 amino acids. V was clipped by 3 bases and J by 3 bases, with 6 bases between them. CDR1 and CDR2 (germline): SQVTM, ANQGSEA. CDR3 DNA, as far as it was read: TGCAGCGTTGACGGGTACTACGAG. Protein product: CSVDGYYE. The whole CDR3 region reads CSVDGYYEQYF.

Comment on this clone: The read comes to an end 3 residues before the CDR3 does, leaving the germline J gene to fill in the end. The V and J genes are TRBV7-3 and TRBJ2-4, with D perhaps TRBD1 or TRBD2 (5 bases each). CDR3 length: 13 amino acids. Germline-derived CDR1 and CDR2 are SGHTA and FQGTGA. The chain's CDR3 is CASSDSRGETQYF. Partial CDR3 DNA: TGTGCCAGCAGCGATTCTCGAGGGGAGACT.

On this clone itself: The read ends 3 residues shy of where the CDR3 ends; the end is completed using the germline J gene. V is TRBV6-2 or TRBV6-3 and J is TRBJ2-5; D might be TRBD1 (6 bases). This CDR3 comprises 17 residues. The germline V gene encodes CDR1 MNHEY and CDR2 SVGEGT. Trimming pared 4 bases from V and 7 bases from J, leaving 25 bases between. The CDR3: CASSSEYPYREVATQYF. Partial CDR3 DNA: TGTGCCAGCAGTTCCGAGTACCCGTACAGGGAAGTAGCGACC.

About this clone itself: One end of the junction is discordant with germline, which a read error may explain. The read terminates 3 residues ahead of where the CDR3 ends, so the germline J gene completes it. The chain carries TRBV6-1 and TRBJ2-7; 13 bases align to TRBD2. This CDR3 has 15 residues. Germline V gene lookup returns CDR1 MNHNS and CDR2 SASEGT. CDR3 in amino acids: CVSSGGLAGVDEQYF. The sequenced part of the CDR3 DNA is TGTGTCAGCAGTGGTGGACTAGCGGGAGTCGACGAG.

CDR3: CASSAGTNYGYTF. Partial CDR3 DNA: TGTGCCAGCAGCGCAGGGACTAACTATGGC. The V and J genes are TRBV2 and TRBJ1-2, with D possibly being TRBD1 (5 bases). The CDR3 end lies 3 residues beyond the end of the read and is filled in from the germline J gene. The CDR3 runs to 13 residues. The ends were cut back, 6 bases at V and 0 bases at J, with 8 bases in the middle. Germline CDR1 is SNHLY and CDR2 is FYNNEI.

As concerns this clone: The read is 3 residues too short to cover the CDR3 end, so that end is filled in from the germline J gene. The V and J genes are TRBV30 and TRBJ1-1, with 7 bases fitting TRBD1. Germline values: CDR1 GTSNPN, CDR2 SVGIG (reference sequence). This CDR3 is built from 15 residues. J was trimmed by 0 bases and V by 0 bases; bases with no gene match: 4. The sequenced CDR3 bases are TGTGCCTGGAGTGTACATGACAGGGTGAACACTGAA. It codes for CAWSVHDRVNTE. The CDR3 in its entirety is CAWSVHDRVNTEAFF.

For this clone: The CDR3 end is not reached by the read, which stops 3 residues before it; the germline J gene fills it in. The chain employs TRBV2 and TRBJ1-1; possible D gene TRBD1, 5 bases. The germline V and J ends were trimmed by 4 bases and 5 bases, with 14 bases remaining between them. Germline V lookup: CDR1 SNHLY, CDR2 FYNNEI. The CDR3 sequence is 14 residues long. CDR3: CASSGQGGRTEAFF. The part of the CDR3 DNA that was read is TGTGCCAGCAGTGGGCAGGGAGGGAGGACTGAA.

To note about this clone: Read data end 3 residues before the CDR3 end; the end is taken from the germline J gene. The genes are TRBV5-5 and TRBJ2-1; the D call may be TRBD1 or TRBD2 (5 bases each). The length of the CDR3 is 14 residues. Germline V gene sequence: CDR1 SGHKS, CDR2 YYEKEE (reference sequence). Trimming removed 4 bases at V and 7 bases at J, with 15 bases between. Here the CDR3 reads CASSPLEGRNEQFF. The sequenced CDR3 bases are TGTGCCAGCAGCCCCCTTGAGGGGCGGAATGAG. The complete variable domain, with remaining parts taken from reference TRBV5-5 and TRBJ2-1, reads DAGVTQSPTHLIKTRGQQVTLRCSPISGHKSVSWYQQVLGQGPQFIFQYYEKEERGRGNFPDRFSARQFPNYSSELNVNALLLGDSALYLCASSPLEGRNEQFFGPGTRLTVL.

In the case of this clone: The CDR3 end is not reached by the read, which stops 3 residues before it; the germline J gene fills it in. The same CDR3 also results from other DNA sequences found in this sample. The chain links TRBV7-2 to TRBJ1-2; tentatively, D is TRBD1 (5 bases). The ends were cut back, 5 bases at V and 2 bases at J, with 12 bases in the middle. This CDR3 spans 14 amino acids. Per the germline V gene, CDR1 is SGHTA and CDR2 is FQGNSA. CDR3 sequence: CASSRPGANYGYTF. The covered CDR3 bases are TGTGCCAGCAGCCGCCCTGGGGCGAACTATGGC.

For this clone: The read is 3 residues too short to cover the CDR3 end, so that end is filled in from the germline J gene. This chain joins TRBV29-1 and TRBJ2-1, with 12 bases fitting TRBD1. CDR1 is SQVTM and CDR2 is ANQGSEA in the germline V gene. The CDR3 extends over 14 amino acids. Germline trimming cut 0 bases from V and 9 bases from J; bases unmatched to any gene: 3. This chain's CDR3 is CSVEEWDRGREQFF. The CDR3 DNA, read in part, is TGCAGCGTTGAAGAGTGGGACAGGGGGCGTGAG.

As to this clone: The read ends 3 residues early relative to the CDR3; the germline J gene fills the gap. V gene TRBV30 combines with J gene TRBJ1-1, with 7 positions matching TRBD1. V was pared by 3 bases and J by 1 base, with 8 bases of the junction left unmatched. The CDR3 consists of 15 residues. Germline lookup yields CDR1 GTSNPN and CDR2 SVGIG (reference sequence). CDR3 amino acids: CAWSPLNRGNTEAFF. CDR3 bases read: TGTGCCTGGAGCCCCTTAAACAGGGGGAACACTGAA.